A single sample gave rise to the 12 T cell receptor beta chains below, sequenced in a study of T cell responses to AZD1222 COVID-19 vaccine. Here immunoSEQ multiplex PCR was the method, and the copy in TCRdb shows in-frame clones only, minus some. The table shows 65,000 to 80,000 clones, with about 92% occurring only once. Sequenced material: peripheral blood, taken on day 0 of MenACWY control vaccination. These receptors were collected from an adult in good health.

The rearrangement uses TRBV10-3 and TRBJ2-7, with D unclear. CDR3 length equals 14 residues. The germline V and J ends were trimmed by 2 bases and 2 bases, with 10 bases remaining between them. CDR1 ENHRY and CDR2 SYGVKD come from the germline V gene. CDR3 in amino acids: CAISEVTYPYEQYF. The CDR3 DNA is TGTGCCATCAGTGAGGTCACTTACCCCTACGAGCAGTACTTC.

The chain couples TRBV7-2 to TRBJ1-2; no clear D. The CDR3 is made up of 13 amino acids. Germline assignment: CDR1 SGHTA and CDR2 FQGNSA. V lost 2 bases and J 2 bases, leaving 6 bases between the germline ends. The CDR3 here is CASSLPPNYGYTF. CDR3 sequence (DNA): TGTGCCAGCAGCTTACCACCGAACTATGGCTACACCTTC.

The chain couples TRBV6-5 to TRBJ2-7, with D maybe TRBD1 (5 bases). The V and J ends lost 7 bases and 6 bases respectively, with 19 bases between them. Germline CDR1 reads MNHEY; CDR2 reads SVGAGI. The CDR3 totals 14 residues. The CDR3 DNA reads as TGTGCCAGCACCGAGAGGCAGGGCCTTGCCGAGCAGTACTTC. It is translated as CASTERQGLAEQYF.

This clone was seen once. The genes are TRBV19 and TRBJ1-6; no clear D gene. The CDR3 length is 12 residues. V lost 7 bases to trimming and J lost 10 bases, with 11 bases between them. Germline V gives CDR1 LNHDA, CDR2 SQIVND (reference sequence). The CDR3 coding sequence is TGTGCCAGTACCCATGAGGGATCACCCCTCCACTTT. Its protein product is CASTHEGSPLHF.

This chain connects TRBV5-4 to TRBJ1-2; D is unclear. The V end lost 0 bases, the J end lost 8 bases, and 8 bases lay between the germline ends. Per germline, CDR1 SGHNT and CDR2 YYREEE (reference sequence). CDR3 length equals 12 residues. CDR3 DNA: TGTGCCAGCAGCTTGGACAGCCGGGGCTACACCTTC. This encodes CASSLDSRGYTF.

V gene TRBV28 combines with J gene TRBJ2-7; 8 bases match TRBD1. The CDR3 runs to 16 residues. The germline CDR1 and CDR2 sequences are MDHEN and SYDVKM. The ends lost 2 bases at V and 3 bases at J; junction bases unmatched: 9. The CDR3, as DNA: TGTGCCAGCAGTTTAGCCCCCGCAGGGGGCTTCTACGAGCAGTACTTC. This encodes CASSLAPAGGFYEQYF.

The chain joins TRBV27 to TRBJ2-7; 7 bases line up with TRBD1. CDR3 length equals 15 residues. Looked up from germline, CDR1 is MNHEY and CDR2 is SMNVEV (reference sequence). The V segment lost 10 bases and the J segment 0 bases; nucleotides outside the gene matches: 12. CDR3 protein: CATQRTGTDSYEQYF. The CDR3, as DNA: TGTGCCACCCAGAGAACCGGGACAGACTCCTACGAGCAGTACTTC.

The genes are TRBV18 and TRBJ1-6; D unclear. The CDR3 is made up of 12 amino acids. The V end was cut by 4 bases, the J end by 8 bases, with 6 bases between. Germline assignment: CDR1 KGHSH and CDR2 LQKENI. CDR3 coding DNA: TGTGCCAGCTCACTCACAGATTCACCCCTCCACTTT. It codes for CASSLTDSPLHF. The entire variable domain, with the rest obtained from reference TRBV18 and TRBJ1-6, is as follows: NAGVMQNPRHLVRRRGQEARLRCSPMKGHSHVYWYRQLPEEGLKFMVYLQKENIIDESGMPKERFSAEFPKEGPSILRIQQVVRGDSAAYFCASSLTDSPLHFGNGTRLTVT.

The chain links TRBV4-1 to TRBJ2-1; 7 bases line up with TRBD2. Germline V gene data show CDR1 as MGHRA and CDR2 as YSYEKL. The CDR3 is made up of 15 amino acids. V shed 6 bases, J shed 1 base, and the junction held 6 bases outside the gene matches. The CDR3 region is CASSWQAGSYNEQFF. CDR3 DNA sequence: TGCGCCAGCAGTTGGCAAGCGGGGTCCTACAATGAGCAGTTCTTC.

The chain employs TRBV30 and TRBJ1-4, with no clear D. This CDR3 is 11 amino acids long. V lost 0 bases and J lost 7, with 3 bases in between. Germline V CDR1 and CDR2: GTSNPN, SVGIG (reference sequence). Here the CDR3 DNA reads TGTGCCTGGAGTGTGGGTGAAAAACTGTTTTTT. The encoded protein is CAWSVGEKLFF. Filled out from reference TRBV30 and TRBJ1-4, the complete variable domain reads SQTIHQWPATLVQPVGSPLSLECTVEGTSNPNLYWYRQAAGRGLQLLFYSVGIGQISSEVPQNLSASRPQDRQFILSSKKLLLSDSGFYLCAWSVGEKLFFGSGTQLSVL.

This clone has only one observation. This chain uses TRBV6-5 with TRBJ1-4; TRBD1 matches 7 bases. CDR3 size: 15 residues. The trim removed 4 bases at V and 3 bases at J, leaving 5 bases unmatched. CDR1 and CDR2 (germline): MNHEY, SVGAGI. CDR3 nucleotides: TGTGCCAGCAGTTTGAGACAGGGAGCTAATGAAAAACTGTTTTTT. It specifies CASSLRQGANEKLFF.

This chain connects TRBV28 to TRBJ2-7; TRBD2 matches at 13 bases. Germline trimming cut 5 bases from V and 5 bases from J; bases unmatched to any gene: 3. CDR3 length equals 14 residues. Germline V lookup: CDR1 MDHEN, CDR2 SYDVKM. CDR3 nucleotide sequence: TGTGCCAGCAGTACTAGCGGGAGGGCCAACGAGCAGTACTTC. Residues: CASSTSGRANEQYF.